Listed below are T cell receptor beta chains from one sample, sequenced in a study of blood T cell repertoires in COVID-19. The protocol was immunoSEQ multiplex PCR, while the TCRdb copy is restricted to in-frame clones and leaves out a portion. The table lists about 83,000 clones, 80% to 90% of them singletons. The material sequenced was peripheral blood. The receptors were gathered from a woman older than 75 with acute or convalescent COVID-19. Both conserved end residues are part of each CDR3. The D gene is left open where the match is weak. Part of the rows lack a size; the others show once, few, many or a class for expanded clones.

len: 16
v_gene: TRBV5-6
j_gene: TRBJ1-2
d_gene: TRBD1
abundance: NA
CDR3aa: CASSSGTGGVNYGYTF
CDR3nt: TGTGCCAGCAGCTCCGGGACAGGGGGCGTGAACTATGGCTACACCTTC

len: 15
v_gene: TRBV9
j_gene: TRBJ1-1
d_gene: NA
abundance: once
CDR3aa: CASSVQGWGNTEAFF
CDR3nt: TGTGCCAGCAGCGTACAGGGCTGGGGGAACACTGAAGCTTTCTTT

len: 14
v_gene: TRBV7-2
j_gene: TRBJ2-2
d_gene: NA
abundance: many
CDR3aa: CASSLVSRAGELFF
CDR3nt: TGTGCCAGCAGCTTAGTTAGCAGGGCCGGGGAGCTGTTTTTT

len: 13
v_gene: TRBV6-5
j_gene: TRBJ1-5
d_gene: NA
abundance: NA
CDR3aa: CASSLRVNQPQHF
CDR3nt: TGTGCCAGCAGTCTCAGGGTGAATCAGCCCCAGCATTTT

len: 15
v_gene: TRBV6-5
j_gene: TRBJ1-1
d_gene: TRBD1
abundance: NA
CDR3aa: CASKKTGDANTEAFF
CDR3nt: TGTGCCAGCAAGAAGACAGGGGATGCCAACACTGAAGCTTTCTTT

len: 15
v_gene: TRBV7-8
j_gene: TRBJ1-6
d_gene: NA
abundance: NA
CDR3aa: CASSPGGASVSPLHF
CDR3nt: TGTGCCAGCAGCCCGGGGGGGGCATCGGTTTCACCCCTCCACTTT

len: 16
v_gene: TRBV9
j_gene: TRBJ2-7
d_gene: TRBD2
abundance: NA
CDR3aa: CASSVAAGVPSYEQYF
CDR3nt: TGTGCCAGCAGCGTAGCAGCGGGGGTTCCCTCCTACGAGCAGTACTTC

len: 12
v_gene: TRBV12-3/TRBV12-4
j_gene: TRBJ1-4
d_gene: NA
abundance: NA
CDR3aa: CASSLDSEKLFF
CDR3nt: TGTGCCAGCAGTTTGGACAGTGAAAAACTGTTTTTT

len: 13
v_gene: TRBV7-2
j_gene: TRBJ1-5
d_gene: NA
abundance: once
CDR3aa: CASSSGVPQPQHF
CDR3nt: TGTGCCAGCAGCTCAGGGGTCCCTCAGCCCCAGCATTTT

len: 15
v_gene: TRBV7-2
j_gene: TRBJ1-4
d_gene: TRBD1
abundance: NA
CDR3aa: CASSLRGTGNEKLFF
CDR3nt: TGTGCCAGCAGCTTAAGAGGGACAGGCAATGAAAAACTGTTTTTT

len: 13
v_gene: TRBV9
j_gene: TRBJ1-1
d_gene: NA
abundance: NA
CDR3aa: CASSVSGETEAFF
CDR3nt: TGTGCCAGCAGCGTATCGGGGGAGACTGAAGCTTTCTTT

len: 16
v_gene: TRBV21-1
j_gene: TRBJ1-2
d_gene: NA
abundance: NA
CDR3aa: CASSASWSRPRGGYTF
CDR3nt: TGTGCCAGCAGCGCATCTTGGTCCAGGCCCAGAGGGGGCTACACCTTC

len: 15
v_gene: TRBV24-1
j_gene: TRBJ1-5
d_gene: NA
abundance: NA
CDR3aa: CATSDGQSLGEPQHF
CDR3nt: TGTGCCACCAGTGATGGACAGTCCCTGGGAGAGCCCCAGCATTTT

len: 18
v_gene: TRBV6-2/TRBV6-3
j_gene: TRBJ2-3
d_gene: TRBD2
abundance: NA
CDR3aa: CASSYSTVIAGSTDTQYF
CDR3nt: TGTGCCAGCAGTTACTCTACGGTAATAGCGGGGAGCACAGATACGCAGTATTTT

len: 12
v_gene: TRBV7-9
j_gene: TRBJ1-4
d_gene: NA
abundance: NA
CDR3aa: CASSLEKEKLFF
CDR3nt: TGTGCCAGCAGCCTCGAGAAGGAAAAACTGTTTTTT

len: 16
v_gene: TRBV24-1
j_gene: TRBJ2-5
d_gene: TRBD1
abundance: NA
CDR3aa: CATSDARQGRQKTQYF
CDR3nt: TGTGCCACCAGTGATGCGCGACAGGGGAGGCAAAAGACCCAGTACTTC

len: 15
v_gene: TRBV19
j_gene: TRBJ2-1
d_gene: TRBD1
abundance: NA
CDR3aa: CASSIGQVTYNEQFF
CDR3nt: TGTGCCAGTAGTATCGGACAGGTGACCTACAATGAGCAGTTCTTC

len: 13
v_gene: TRBV19
j_gene: TRBJ2-5
d_gene: TRBD1
abundance: NA
CDR3aa: CASSRDSEETQYF
CDR3nt: TGTGCCAGTAGTCGGGACAGCGAAGAGACCCAGTACTTC

len: 16
v_gene: TRBV2
j_gene: TRBJ1-2
d_gene: NA
abundance: NA
CDR3aa: CASSENALVGPNGYTF
CDR3nt: TGTGCCAGCAGTGAAAATGCGCTGGTGGGCCCTAATGGCTACACCTTC

len: 15
v_gene: TRBV24-1
j_gene: TRBJ2-3
d_gene: NA
abundance: NA
CDR3aa: CATSDTKGYTDTQYF
CDR3nt: TGTGCCACCAGTGATACTAAGGGGTACACAGATACGCAGTATTTT

len: 18
v_gene: TRBV5-4
j_gene: TRBJ2-5
d_gene: NA
abundance: NA
CDR3aa: CASSLVTGAFQYQETQYF
CDR3nt: TGTGCCAGCAGCTTGGTAACAGGCGCGTTTCAGTACCAAGAGACCCAGTACTTC

len: 16
v_gene: TRBV3-1/TRBV3-2
j_gene: TRBJ1-2
d_gene: TRBD1
abundance: NA
CDR3aa: CASSQGSSGGGYGYTF
CDR3nt: TGTGCCAGCAGCCAAGGATCATCAGGGGGCGGCTATGGCTACACCTTC

len: 13
v_gene: TRBV5-1
j_gene: TRBJ1-2
d_gene: NA
abundance: NA
CDR3aa: CASSLEGIDGYTF
CDR3nt: TGCGCCAGCAGCTTGGAGGGGATCGATGGCTACACCTTC

len: 14
v_gene: TRBV19
j_gene: TRBJ2-2
d_gene: TRBD1
abundance: few
CDR3aa: CASRDRGRSGELFF
CDR3nt: TGTGCCAGCCGGGACAGGGGGCGAAGCGGGGAGCTGTTTTTT

len: 14
v_gene: TRBV19
j_gene: TRBJ2-3
d_gene: NA
abundance: many
CDR3aa: CASSIDSSTDTQYF
CDR3nt: TGTGCCAGTAGTATAGACAGTAGCACAGATACGCAGTATTTT

len: 17
v_gene: TRBV5-1
j_gene: TRBJ1-3
d_gene: NA
abundance: NA
CDR3aa: CASSLTGLKSSGNTIYF
CDR3nt: TGCGCCAGCAGCTTGACCGGACTTAAGTCTTCGGGAAACACCATATATTTT

len: 14
v_gene: TRBV19
j_gene: TRBJ2-7
d_gene: NA
abundance: NA
CDR3aa: CASSIGGFVHEQYF
CDR3nt: TGTGCCAGTAGTATTGGAGGGTTCGTCCACGAGCAGTACTTC

len: 17
v_gene: TRBV28
j_gene: TRBJ1-5
d_gene: TRBD1
abundance: NA
CDR3aa: CASSLGDSGTGIQPQHF
CDR3nt: TGTGCCAGCAGTTTGGGGGACTCCGGGACAGGGATTCAGCCCCAGCATTTT

len: 13
v_gene: TRBV6-5
j_gene: TRBJ2-7
d_gene: NA
abundance: many
CDR3aa: CASKESSSYEQYF
CDR3nt: TGTGCCAGCAAAGAGTCGAGCTCCTACGAGCAGTACTTC

len: 15
v_gene: TRBV4-1
j_gene: TRBJ2-5
d_gene: NA
abundance: NA
CDR3aa: CASSQEAHAGETQYF
CDR3nt: TGCGCCAGCAGCCAAGAGGCTCACGCGGGAGAGACCCAGTACTTC

len: 15
v_gene: TRBV5-6
j_gene: TRBJ2-3
d_gene: NA
abundance: few
CDR3aa: CASSFSRLSTDTQYF
CDR3nt: TGTGCCAGCAGCTTTTCACGTCTATCAACAGATACGCAGTATTTT

len: 15
v_gene: TRBV5-4
j_gene: TRBJ1-2
d_gene: NA
abundance: NA
CDR3aa: CASSSPRGRVYGYTF
CDR3nt: TGTGCCAGCAGCAGCCCCAGGGGAAGGGTCTATGGCTACACCTTC

len: 13
v_gene: TRBV6-5
j_gene: TRBJ1-2
d_gene: NA
abundance: NA
CDR3aa: CASSYIDSSGYTF
CDR3nt: TGTGCCAGCAGTTACATCGACTCCTCGGGCTACACCTTC

len: 13
v_gene: TRBV9
j_gene: TRBJ1-3
d_gene: NA
abundance: few
CDR3aa: CASSLAGGNTIYF
CDR3nt: TGTGCCAGCAGCCTCGCAGGCGGAAACACCATATATTTT

len: 12
v_gene: TRBV6-5
j_gene: TRBJ1-5
d_gene: NA
abundance: NA
CDR3aa: CASSYSRGPQHF
CDR3nt: TGTGCCAGCAGTTACTCGCGGGGGCCCCAGCATTTT

len: 14
v_gene: TRBV30
j_gene: TRBJ1-4
d_gene: NA
abundance: once
CDR3aa: CAWSRPGLREKLFF
CDR3nt: TGTGCCTGGAGTAGACCGGGACTTAGGGAAAAACTGTTTTTT

len: 14
v_gene: TRBV5-6
j_gene: TRBJ1-5
d_gene: TRBD1
abundance: few
CDR3aa: CASSSRDRVQPQHF
CDR3nt: TGTGCCAGCAGCTCGCGGGACAGGGTTCAGCCCCAGCATTTT

len: 15
v_gene: TRBV18
j_gene: TRBJ1-2
d_gene: NA
abundance: NA
CDR3aa: CASSPPTGPGYGYTF
CDR3nt: TGTGCCAGCTCACCACCTACAGGTCCCGGTTATGGCTACACCTTC

len: 13
v_gene: TRBV24-1
j_gene: TRBJ2-5
d_gene: NA
abundance: few
CDR3aa: CATSLGVKETQYF
CDR3nt: TGTGCCACCAGTCTAGGAGTTAAAGAGACCCAGTACTTC

len: 14
v_gene: TRBV10-1
j_gene: TRBJ2-5
d_gene: TRBD1
abundance: few
CDR3aa: CASSTGTGGETQYF
CDR3nt: TGCGCCAGCAGTACTGGGACAGGAGGAGAGACCCAGTACTTC

len: 16
v_gene: TRBV19
j_gene: TRBJ1-5
d_gene: NA
abundance: few
CDR3aa: CASVGRQSRSNQPQHF
CDR3nt: TGTGCCAGTGTAGGCAGGCAGAGCAGGAGCAATCAGCCCCAGCATTTT

len: 13
v_gene: TRBV28
j_gene: TRBJ2-1
d_gene: NA
abundance: once
CDR3aa: CASSQGGTNEQFF
CDR3nt: TGTGCCAGCAGTCAGGGGGGTACTAATGAGCAGTTCTTC

len: 15
v_gene: TRBV14
j_gene: TRBJ2-7
d_gene: TRBD1
abundance: NA
CDR3aa: CASSQGGTGAYEQYF
CDR3nt: TGTGCCAGCAGCCAAGGCGGGACAGGGGCCTACGAGCAGTACTTC

len: 14
v_gene: TRBV27
j_gene: TRBJ1-1
d_gene: NA
abundance: few
CDR3aa: CASRGHSWNTEAFF
CDR3nt: TGTGCCAGCAGGGGTCACAGTTGGAACACTGAAGCTTTCTTT

len: 15
v_gene: TRBV6-1
j_gene: TRBJ2-1
d_gene: NA
abundance: NA
CDR3aa: CASSEGSGWVNEQFF
CDR3nt: TGTGCCAGCAGTGAGGGGTCGGGGTGGGTCAATGAGCAGTTCTTC

len: 16
v_gene: TRBV7-2
j_gene: TRBJ2-3
d_gene: TRBD2
abundance: once
CDR3aa: CASSPRLAGLVDTQYF
CDR3nt: TGTGCCAGCAGCCCCAGACTAGCGGGGTTAGTAGATACGCAGTATTTT

len: 13
v_gene: TRBV4-3
j_gene: TRBJ2-3
d_gene: NA
abundance: NA
CDR3aa: CASSQDIRDTQYF
CDR3nt: TGCGCCAGCAGCCAAGATATTAGAGATACGCAGTATTTT

len: 13
v_gene: TRBV3-1/TRBV3-2
j_gene: TRBJ2-7
d_gene: NA
abundance: NA
CDR3aa: CASSQARGYEQYF
CDR3nt: TGTGCCAGCAGCCAAGCTCGGGGCTACGAGCAGTACTTC

len: 15
v_gene: TRBV19
j_gene: TRBJ2-6
d_gene: NA
abundance: NA
CDR3aa: CASTVSGDGANVLTF
CDR3nt: TGTGCCAGTACCGTCTCTGGAGACGGGGCCAACGTCCTGACTTTC

len: 12
v_gene: TRBV6-5
j_gene: TRBJ1-1
d_gene: NA
abundance: NA
CDR3aa: CASYQVRTEAFF
CDR3nt: TGTGCCAGTTACCAGGTCCGCACTGAAGCTTTCTTT

len: 15
v_gene: TRBV10-3
j_gene: TRBJ2-6
d_gene: NA
abundance: NA
CDR3aa: CAISPSGSGANVLTF
CDR3nt: TGTGCCATCAGCCCGTCAGGCTCTGGGGCCAACGTCCTGACTTTC

len: 16
v_gene: TRBV20-1
j_gene: TRBJ2-2
d_gene: TRBD2
abundance: NA
CDR3aa: CSASQKGLAGSGELFF
CDR3nt: TGCAGTGCTAGTCAAAAGGGACTAGCGGGGTCCGGGGAGCTGTTTTTT

len: 16
v_gene: TRBV18
j_gene: TRBJ1-6
d_gene: TRBD1
abundance: few
CDR3aa: CASSPPELLTGTPLHF
CDR3nt: TGTGCCAGCTCACCACCTGAGTTACTGACAGGGACACCCCTCCACTTT

len: 14
v_gene: TRBV10-2
j_gene: TRBJ1-3
d_gene: NA
abundance: few
CDR3aa: CASSDDSSGNTIYF
CDR3nt: TGCGCCAGCAGTGACGACAGCTCTGGAAACACCATATATTTT

len: 14
v_gene: TRBV28
j_gene: TRBJ2-1
d_gene: NA
abundance: NA
CDR3aa: CASRGLVVGNEQFF
CDR3nt: TGTGCCAGCAGGGGCTTGGTTGTTGGGAATGAGCAGTTCTTC